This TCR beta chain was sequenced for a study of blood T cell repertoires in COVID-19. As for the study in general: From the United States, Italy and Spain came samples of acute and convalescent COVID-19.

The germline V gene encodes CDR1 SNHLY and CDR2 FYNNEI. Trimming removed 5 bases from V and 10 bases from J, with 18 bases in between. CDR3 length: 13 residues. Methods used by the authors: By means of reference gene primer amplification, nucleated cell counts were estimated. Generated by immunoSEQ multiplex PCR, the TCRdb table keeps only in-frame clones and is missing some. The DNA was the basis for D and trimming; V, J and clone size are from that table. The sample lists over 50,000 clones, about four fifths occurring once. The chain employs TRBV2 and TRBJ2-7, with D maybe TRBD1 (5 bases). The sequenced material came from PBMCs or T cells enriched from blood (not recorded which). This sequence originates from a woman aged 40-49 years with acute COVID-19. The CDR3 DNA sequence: TGTGCCAGCAGTCAGGCGGCAGGGCTTTTCCAGTACGTC. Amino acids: CASSQAAGLFQYV.